This TCR beta chain appears in the sequencing data of a study of blood T cell repertoires in COVID-19. Here immunoSEQ multiplex PCR was the method, and the copy in TCRdb shows in-frame clones only, minus some. The profile shows fewer than 90,000 clones, more than 65% of them singletons. The receptor was isolated from a man aged 45-65 years with acute or convalescent COVID-19. The source material was peripheral blood.

The CDR3 is CASSPNRDQLFF. The CDR3 nucleotides read TGTGCCAGCAGCCCCAACAGGGATCAACTGTTTTTT. The rearrangement uses TRBV6-6 and TRBJ1-4; TRBD1 is a possible D gene (6 bases). In germline, CDR1 is MNHNY, CDR2 SVGAGI (reference sequence). CDR3 length: 12 residues. The V end lost 6 bases, the J end lost 12 bases, and 14 bases lay between the germline ends.